The TCR beta chain described here comes from a study of blood T cell repertoires in COVID-19. Background on the study: COVID-19 samples collected from the United States, Italy and Spain covered acute and convalescent phases. Sources were T cells, B-cell-depleted T cells, or PBMCs; the material itself was cDNA or gDNA.

The CDR3 spans 14 residues. Germline V gene lookup returns CDR1 LNHDA and CDR2 SQIVND (reference sequence). V lost 6 bases, J lost 1 base, and 6 bases stayed unmatched. In the authors' workflow: Amplification from reference gene primers served as the basis for estimated nucleated cell counts. Produced via immunoSEQ multiplex PCR; TCRdb's table is partial and in-frame only. The D gene and trimming were derived from the DNA, and the V and J assignments and clone size from that table. The table has more than 200,000 clones, roughly 87% seen once; the top ten hold roughly 3.1%. The clonotype comes from a man between 18 and 35 years old with active or convalescent COVID-19. The chain is built from TRBV19 and TRBJ2-7; 7 bases align to TRBD1. The sequencing input was peripheral blood. The CDR3 reads CASSDRAFSYEQYF. DNA of the CDR3: TGTGCCAGTAGCGACAGGGCCTTTTCCTACGAGCAGTACTTC.